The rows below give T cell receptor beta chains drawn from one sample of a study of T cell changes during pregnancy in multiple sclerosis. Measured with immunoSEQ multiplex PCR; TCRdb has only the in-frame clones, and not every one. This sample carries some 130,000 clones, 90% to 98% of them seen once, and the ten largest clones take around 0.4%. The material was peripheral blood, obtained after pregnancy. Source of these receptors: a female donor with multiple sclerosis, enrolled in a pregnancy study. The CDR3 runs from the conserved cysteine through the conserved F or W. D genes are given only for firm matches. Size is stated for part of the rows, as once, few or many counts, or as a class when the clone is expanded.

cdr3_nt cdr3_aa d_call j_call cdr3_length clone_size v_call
TGTGCCAGCAGTTACTCTGCAGCGGATGAAAATGAGCAGTTCTTC CASSYSAADENEQFF NA TRBJ2-1 15 NA TRBV6-5
TGTGCCAGCAGCCAGGGACAGGGGGCGCCGGGAGAGCAGTACTTC CASSQGQGAPGEQYF TRBD1 TRBJ2-7 15 few TRBV7-2
TGTGCCAGCAGCTTAGCTTGGAGTCAAGAGACCCAGTACTTC CASSLAWSQETQYF NA TRBJ2-5 14 NA TRBV7-8
TGCGCCAGCAGTTTGACGGGGAGAGAGACCCAGTACTTC CASSLTGRETQYF NA TRBJ2-5 13 once TRBV5-1
TGTGCCAGCAGCCCCCCCAGCTCTGGAAACACCATATATTTT CASSPPSSGNTIYF NA TRBJ1-3 14 NA TRBV7-2
TGTGCCAGCAGTGCGGGATATGGCTACACCTTC CASSAGYGYTF NA TRBJ1-2 11 NA TRBV6-1
TGTGCCAGCAGAGACAGGGGGCGAGGCGAGCAGTACTTC CASRDRGRGEQYF TRBD1 TRBJ2-7 13 NA TRBV2
TGTGCCAGCAGCTCAGAAGGACAGGGGGTTGCAACTAATGAAAAACTGTTTTTT CASSSEGQGVATNEKLFF TRBD1 TRBJ1-4 18 NA TRBV11-2
TGTGCCAGCAGCTCAAACAGGGTAGCCTACGAGCAGTACTTC CASSSNRVAYEQYF NA TRBJ2-7 14 once TRBV7-2
TGTGCCAGCAGCTTAGTGAGGGCAGGGGGTTTTAATGAGCAGTTCTTC CASSLVRAGGFNEQFF TRBD1 TRBJ2-1 16 NA TRBV7-2
TGTGCCAGCATGCCCCCGACAGGGTTCGGAACTGAAGCTTTCTTT CASMPPTGFGTEAFF TRBD1 TRBJ1-1 15 once TRBV6-5
TGTGCCATCAGGATGACCGTAGCGGGAGGGCCCAATGAGCAGTTCTTC CAIRMTVAGGPNEQFF TRBD2 TRBJ2-1 16 NA TRBV10-3
TGTGCCAGCAGTTACGGGGCAACTGAAGCTTTCTTT CASSYGATEAFF NA TRBJ1-1 12 NA TRBV6-5
TGCGCCAGCAGCCAGGGGACAGCTATGAACACTGAAGCTTTCTTT CASSQGTAMNTEAFF TRBD1 TRBJ1-1 15 NA TRBV4-1
TGCGCCAGCAGCTTGCGACAGGGAGGTTACGAGCAGTACTTC CASSLRQGGYEQYF NA TRBJ2-7 14 NA TRBV5-1
TGCGCCAGCAGCTCGACTAGCGGGTCCGGTCGGGAGACCCAGTACTTC CASSSTSGSGRETQYF TRBD2 TRBJ2-5 16 NA TRBV5-1
TGTGCCAGCAGCTTAGGGCTAGTCGAGCAGTACTTC CASSLGLVEQYF NA TRBJ2-7 12 NA TRBV7-2
TGTGCCAGCAGCCCTCTTGGGACTAGCGGGAGGGCAACCTACAATGAGCAGTTCTTC CASSPLGTSGRATYNEQFF TRBD2 TRBJ2-1 19 NA TRBV7-2
TGTGCCAGCAGCTTAATTAATTTGGGCTACACCTTC CASSLINLGYTF NA TRBJ1-2 12 NA TRBV7-9
TGTGCCGTGGACTGGTCAAATGAGCAGTTCTTC CAVDWSNEQFF NA TRBJ2-1 11 NA TRBV30
TGTGCCTGGAGGACAGGGACTAGCGTAAAAGGCGAGCAGTACTTC CAWRTGTSVKGEQYF TRBD2 TRBJ2-7 15 NA TRBV30
TGTGCCAGCAGCCAAGAAGTGGGGCAGAGCAATCAGCCCCAGCATTTT CASSQEVGQSNQPQHF NA TRBJ1-5 16 NA TRBV4-2
TGCGCCAGCAGCTTGCGGGATAATTCACCCCTCCACTTT CASSLRDNSPLHF NA TRBJ1-6 13 once TRBV5-1
TGTGCCAGCAGCCCGGCGGGGGCGGGTAATGAAAAACTGTTTTTT CASSPAGAGNEKLFF NA TRBJ1-4 15 NA TRBV7-9
TGTGCCAGCTCACCAGACAGGGACCCCCGCATGACTAGCGGGATTCCCCACAATGAGCAGTTCTTC CASSPDRDPRMTSGIPHNEQFF TRBD2 TRBJ2-1 22 NA TRBV18
TGCAGCGCAAGACAGGGGGGCCAGCATGAGCAGTTCTTC CSARQGGQHEQFF TRBD1 TRBJ2-1 13 NA TRBV29-1
TGCGCCAGCAGCCAAGACCCCTATCAGCCCCAGCATTTT CASSQDPYQPQHF NA TRBJ1-5 13 NA TRBV4-3
TGCAGCGTCTCGCCCATACATGGAGACTATGGCTACACCTTC CSVSPIHGDYGYTF NA TRBJ1-2 14 NA TRBV29-1
TGTGCCAGTAGTATGGAGACAGGGGGTTTCTACGAGCAGTACTTC CASSMETGGFYEQYF TRBD1 TRBJ2-7 15 NA TRBV19
TGCAGCGTTGGCCCGCGGCTGAGCTCCTACAATGAGCAGTTCTTC CSVGPRLSSYNEQFF NA TRBJ2-1 15 NA TRBV29-1
TGTGCCAGCAGTTATCCAACAGGGACGGGCACAGATACGCAGTATTTT CASSYPTGTGTDTQYF NA TRBJ2-3 16 NA TRBV28
TGTGCCAGCAGTTTCGCTACTAGCGGGGTAGCCCTAGCCAAAAACATTCAGTACTTC CASSFATSGVALAKNIQYF TRBD2 TRBJ2-4 19 NA TRBV2
TGTGCCAGCAGCCAACCCGCCTCGAGGGAAGCTTTCTTT CASSQPASREAFF NA TRBJ1-1 13 once TRBV4-2
TGCGCCAGCAGCCCCGGACAGGGACAGGGGGCAGGTACAGATACGCAGTATTTT CASSPGQGQGAGTDTQYF TRBD1 TRBJ2-3 18 NA TRBV5-1
TGTGCCAGCAGCTTAGATTCAACTCTCTCTGGAAACACCATATATTTT CASSLDSTLSGNTIYF NA TRBJ1-3 16 once TRBV7-9
TGTGCCAGCAGTGAATGGCGGACAGCAGATACGCAGTATTTT CASSEWRTADTQYF NA TRBJ2-3 14 NA TRBV25-1
TGTGCCGCCAGTGAGTACAGTAGACAGGGGGATGGCTACACCTTC CAASEYSRQGDGYTF TRBD1 TRBJ1-2 15 NA TRBV19
TGTGCCAGCTCCGGGATCAACGCTGCAATCAGCCCCCAGCATTTT CASSGINAAISPQHF NA TRBJ1-5 15 NA TRBV18
TGTGCCAGCAGCTTCCGGGACTACCAAGAGACCCAGTACTTC CASSFRDYQETQYF NA TRBJ2-5 14 NA TRBV5-6
TGCAGCGTTCTGTCAGCGTCCTACGAGCAGTACTTC CSVLSASYEQYF NA TRBJ2-7 12 NA TRBV29-1
TGTGCCAGCAGCTTAGCAACAGGGTACACTGAAGCTTTCTTT CASSLATGYTEAFF NA TRBJ1-1 14 NA TRBV11-2
TGTGCCAGTAAGGGGACAGGGGGCGTCACTGAAGCTTTCTTT CASKGTGGVTEAFF TRBD1 TRBJ1-1 14 once TRBV19
TGTGCCAGCAGCTCACGAACCGGGACTAGCGGGAGGTCCGTCAATGAGCAGTTCTTC CASSSRTGTSGRSVNEQFF TRBD2 TRBJ2-1 19 once TRBV7-6
TGTGCCACCAGCCGGACAGGGGGTAATGAGCAGTTCTTC CATSRTGGNEQFF TRBD1 TRBJ2-1 13 NA TRBV15
TGTGCCAGCAGGCCCTCCGGGACTAGCGGGAGCGAGCAGTACTTC CASRPSGTSGSEQYF TRBD2 TRBJ2-7 15 NA TRBV6-5
TGTGCCAGCAGCTTCTTTAGCGGGAGGGCTTACGAGCAGTACTTC CASSFFSGRAYEQYF TRBD2 TRBJ2-7 15 NA TRBV13
TGCGCCAGCAGCTCCGTTCATTCTAGCGCCGGGGAGCTGTTTTTT CASSSVHSSAGELFF NA TRBJ2-2 15 NA TRBV5-1
TGTGCCAGCAGCTTAGGGGAGAACTATGGCTACACCTTC CASSLGENYGYTF NA TRBJ1-2 13 NA TRBV7-9
TGTGCCAGCAGCTTGGCCGGGCGGGGCCCAAACTACGAGCAGTACTTC CASSLAGRGPNYEQYF NA TRBJ2-7 16 NA TRBV5-6
TGTGCCAGCAGCCACGGGACTACTCAAAATGAGCAGTTCTTC CASSHGTTQNEQFF TRBD2 TRBJ2-1 14 NA TRBV7-2
TGTGCCAGCAGCTTAGAACTAGCGGGAGGTCCCTCCTACGAGCAGTACTTC CASSLELAGGPSYEQYF TRBD2 TRBJ2-7 17 NA TRBV7-8
TGTGCCAGCAGCTTTCCCGCCGGGACAGGAGGACTAGCGGGAGATCACGAGCAGTACTTC CASSFPAGTGGLAGDHEQYF NA TRBJ2-7 20 NA TRBV12-1
TGTGCCAGCAGCCAAGGGGTCCGCCTAGGGGAGGGAGGGACCCAGTACTTC CASSQGVRLGEGGTQYF TRBD2 TRBJ2-5 17 NA TRBV4-2